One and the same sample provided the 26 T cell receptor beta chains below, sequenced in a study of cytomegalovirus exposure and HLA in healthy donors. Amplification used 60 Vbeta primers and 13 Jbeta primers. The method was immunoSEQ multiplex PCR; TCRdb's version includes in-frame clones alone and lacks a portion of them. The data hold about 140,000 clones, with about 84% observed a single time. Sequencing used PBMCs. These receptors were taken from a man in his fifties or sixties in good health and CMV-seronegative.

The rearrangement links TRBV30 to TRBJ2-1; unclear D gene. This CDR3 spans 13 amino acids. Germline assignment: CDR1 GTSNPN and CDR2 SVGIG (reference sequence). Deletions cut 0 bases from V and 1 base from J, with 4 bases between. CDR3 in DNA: TGTGCCTGGAGTGTACAATCCTACAATGAGCAGTTCTTC. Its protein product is CAWSVQSYNEQFF.

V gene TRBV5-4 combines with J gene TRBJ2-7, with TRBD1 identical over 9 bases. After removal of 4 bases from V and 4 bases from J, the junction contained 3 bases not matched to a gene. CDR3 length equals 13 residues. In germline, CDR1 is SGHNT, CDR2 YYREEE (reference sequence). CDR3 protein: CASSKDRGYEQYF. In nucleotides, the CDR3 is TGTGCCAGCAGCAAGGACAGGGGTTACGAGCAGTACTTC.

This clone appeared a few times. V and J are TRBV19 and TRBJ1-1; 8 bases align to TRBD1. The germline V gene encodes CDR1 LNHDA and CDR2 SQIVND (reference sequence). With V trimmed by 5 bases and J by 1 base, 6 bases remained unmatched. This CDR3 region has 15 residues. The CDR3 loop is CASSPRGQGNTEAFF. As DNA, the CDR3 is TGTGCCAGTAGTCCTCGTGGACAGGGGAACACTGAAGCTTTCTTT.

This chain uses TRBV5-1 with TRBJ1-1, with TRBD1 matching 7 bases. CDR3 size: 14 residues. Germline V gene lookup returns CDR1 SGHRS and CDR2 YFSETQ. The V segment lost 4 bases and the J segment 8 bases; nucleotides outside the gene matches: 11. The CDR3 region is CASSRAGQAVEAFF. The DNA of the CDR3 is TGCGCCAGCAGCAGAGCCGGACAGGCGGTCGAAGCTTTCTTT.

CDR3 bases: TGTGCCAGCAGCCGGACGGGACAGGGGGGAACCTACGAGCAGTACTTC. Translating it yields CASSRTGQGGTYEQYF. This chain joins TRBV7-2 and TRBJ2-7; 11 nucleotides align to TRBD1. This CDR3 comprises 16 residues. The V gene's germline CDR1 is SGHTA and CDR2 FQGNSA. The trim removed 5 bases at V and 2 bases at J, leaving 8 bases unmatched. The variable domain in full, completed from reference TRBV7-2 and TRBJ2-7, reads GAGVSQSPSNKVTEKGKDVELRCDPISGHTALYWYRQSLGQGLEFLIYFQGNSAPDKSGLPSDRFSAERTGGSVSTLTIQRTQQEDSAVYLCASSRTGQGGTYEQYFGPGTRLTVT.

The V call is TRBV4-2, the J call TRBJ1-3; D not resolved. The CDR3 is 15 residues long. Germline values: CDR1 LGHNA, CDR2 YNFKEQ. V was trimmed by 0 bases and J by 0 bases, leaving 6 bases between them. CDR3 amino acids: CASSQEKLSGNTIYF. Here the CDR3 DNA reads TGTGCCAGCAGCCAAGAGAAACTCTCTGGAAACACCATATATTTT.

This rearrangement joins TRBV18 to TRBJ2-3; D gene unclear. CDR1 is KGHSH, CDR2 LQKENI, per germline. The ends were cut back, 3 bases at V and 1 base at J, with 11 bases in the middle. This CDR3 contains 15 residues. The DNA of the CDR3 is TGTGCCAGCTCACCCGTGGCCATACGCACAGATACGCAGTATTTT. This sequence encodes CASSPVAIRTDTQYF.

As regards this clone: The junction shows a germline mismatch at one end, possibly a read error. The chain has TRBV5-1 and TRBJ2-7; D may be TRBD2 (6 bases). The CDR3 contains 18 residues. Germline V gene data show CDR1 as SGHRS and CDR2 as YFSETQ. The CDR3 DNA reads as TGCGCCAGCAGCTTTGACCTTCCTGGGACTGGAAGCTCCTACAAGCAGTACTTC. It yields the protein CASSFDLPGTGSSYKQYF.

The CDR3 region is CASSIMTESEQFF. In DNA form, the CDR3 reads TGTGCCAGCAGCATTATGACGGAGTCTGAGCAGTTCTTC. J is TRBJ2-1 and V is TRBV2; D not certain. This CDR3 has 13 residues. CDR1 and CDR2 (germline): SNHLY, FYNNEI. V was pared by 6 bases and J by 9 bases, with 15 bases between.

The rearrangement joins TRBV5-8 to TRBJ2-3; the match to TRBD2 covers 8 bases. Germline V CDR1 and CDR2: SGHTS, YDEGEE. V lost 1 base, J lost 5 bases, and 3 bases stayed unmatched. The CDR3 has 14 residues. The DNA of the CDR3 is TGTGCCAGCAGCTTGTCACTAGCGGAAGATACGCAGTATTTT. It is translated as CASSLSLAEDTQYF.

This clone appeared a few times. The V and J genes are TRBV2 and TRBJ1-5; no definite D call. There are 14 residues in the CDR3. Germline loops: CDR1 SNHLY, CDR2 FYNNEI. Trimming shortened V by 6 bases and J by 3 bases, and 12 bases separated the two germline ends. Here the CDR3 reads CASRELSTNQPQHF. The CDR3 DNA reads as TGTGCCAGCAGGGAGCTCTCCACCAATCAGCCCCAGCATTTT.

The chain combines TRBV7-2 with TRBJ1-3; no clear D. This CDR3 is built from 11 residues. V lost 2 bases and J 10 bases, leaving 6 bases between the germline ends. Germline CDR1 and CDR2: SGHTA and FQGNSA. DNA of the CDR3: TGTGCCAGCAGCTTACGAGAAACCATATATTTT. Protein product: CASSLRETIYF. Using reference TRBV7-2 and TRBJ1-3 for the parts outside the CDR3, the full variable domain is GAGVSQSPSNKVTEKGKDVELRCDPISGHTALYWYRQSLGQGLEFLIYFQGNSAPDKSGLPSDRFSAERTGGSVSTLTIQRTQQEDSAVYLCASSLRETIYFGEGSWLTVV.

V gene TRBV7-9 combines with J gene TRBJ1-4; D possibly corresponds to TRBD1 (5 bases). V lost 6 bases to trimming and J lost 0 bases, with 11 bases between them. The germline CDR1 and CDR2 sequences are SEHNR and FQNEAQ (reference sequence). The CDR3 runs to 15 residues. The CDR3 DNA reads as TGTGCCAGCAGTTCCGTAGGGGCAACTAATGAAAAACTGTTTTTT. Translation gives CASSSVGATNEKLFF.

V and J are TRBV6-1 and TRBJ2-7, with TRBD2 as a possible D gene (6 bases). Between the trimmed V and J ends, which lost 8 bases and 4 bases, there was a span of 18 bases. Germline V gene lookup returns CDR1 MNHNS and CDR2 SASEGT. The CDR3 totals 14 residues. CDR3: CASSSGTFLYEQYF. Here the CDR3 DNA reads TGTGCCAGCTCCTCCGGGACTTTCTTATACGAGCAGTACTTC.

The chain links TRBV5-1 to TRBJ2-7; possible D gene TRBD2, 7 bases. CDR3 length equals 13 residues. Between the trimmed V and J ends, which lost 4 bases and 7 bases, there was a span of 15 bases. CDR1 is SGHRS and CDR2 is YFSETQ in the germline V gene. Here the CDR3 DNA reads TGCGCCAGCAGCCTAGGGGGGGATAGGGAGCAGTACTTC. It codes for CASSLGGDREQYF.

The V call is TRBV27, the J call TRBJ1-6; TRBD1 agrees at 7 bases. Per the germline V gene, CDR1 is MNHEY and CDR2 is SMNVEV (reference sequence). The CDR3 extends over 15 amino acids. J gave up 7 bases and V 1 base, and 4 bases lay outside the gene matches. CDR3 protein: CASSLWGRGNSPLHF. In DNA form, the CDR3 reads TGTGCCAGCAGTTTATGGGGCAGGGGGAATTCACCCCTCCACTTT.

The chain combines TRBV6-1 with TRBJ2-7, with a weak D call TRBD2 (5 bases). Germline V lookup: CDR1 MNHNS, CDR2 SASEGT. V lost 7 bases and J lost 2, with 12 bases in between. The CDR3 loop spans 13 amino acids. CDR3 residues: CASKRIVPYEQYF. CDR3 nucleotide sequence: TGTGCCAGCAAGCGGATAGTTCCCTACGAGCAGTACTTC.

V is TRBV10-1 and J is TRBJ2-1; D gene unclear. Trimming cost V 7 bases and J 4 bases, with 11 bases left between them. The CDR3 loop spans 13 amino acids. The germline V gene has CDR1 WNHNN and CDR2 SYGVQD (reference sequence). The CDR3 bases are TGCGCCAGCATTCTAATACAGTACAATGAGCAGTTCTTC. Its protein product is CASILIQYNEQFF.

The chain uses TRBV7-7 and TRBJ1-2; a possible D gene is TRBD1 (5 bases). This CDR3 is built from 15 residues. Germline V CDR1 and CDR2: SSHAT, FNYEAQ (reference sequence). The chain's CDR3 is CARGFSGDTNYGYTF. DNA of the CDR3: TGTGCTAGGGGCTTCTCAGGAGATACTAACTATGGCTACACCTTC.

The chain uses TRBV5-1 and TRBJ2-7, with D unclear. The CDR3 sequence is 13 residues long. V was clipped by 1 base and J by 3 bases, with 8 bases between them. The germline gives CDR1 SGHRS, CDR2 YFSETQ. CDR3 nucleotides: TGCGCCAGCAGCTTGTCAACGGGCTACGAGCAGTACTTC. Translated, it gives CASSLSTGYEQYF. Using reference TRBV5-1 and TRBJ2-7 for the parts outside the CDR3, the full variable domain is KAGVTQTPRYLIKTRGQQVTLSCSPISGHRSVSWYQQTPGQGLQFLFEYFSETQRNKGNFPGRFSGRQFSNSRSEMNVSTLELGDSALYLCASSLSTGYEQYFGPGTRLTVT.

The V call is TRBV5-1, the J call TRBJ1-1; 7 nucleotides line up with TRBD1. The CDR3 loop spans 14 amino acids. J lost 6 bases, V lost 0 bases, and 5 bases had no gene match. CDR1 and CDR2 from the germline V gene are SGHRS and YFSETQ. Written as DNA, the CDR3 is TGCGCCAGCAGCTTGGTTCAGGGGGTATCTGAAGCTTTCTTT. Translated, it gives CASSLVQGVSEAFF.

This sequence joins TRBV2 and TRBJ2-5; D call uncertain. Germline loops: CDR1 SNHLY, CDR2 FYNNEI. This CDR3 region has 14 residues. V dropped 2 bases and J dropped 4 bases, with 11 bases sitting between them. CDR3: CASSENADLETQYF. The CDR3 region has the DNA TGTGCCAGCAGTGAAAATGCGGATTTAGAGACCCAGTACTTC.

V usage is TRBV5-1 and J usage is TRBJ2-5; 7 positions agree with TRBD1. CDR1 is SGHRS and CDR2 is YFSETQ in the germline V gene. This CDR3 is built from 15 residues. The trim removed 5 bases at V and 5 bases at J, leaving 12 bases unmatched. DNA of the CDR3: TGCGCCAGCAGTTTAGACAGGGATAATGCGGAGACCCAGTACTTC. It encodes CASSLDRDNAETQYF.

The CDR3 protein is CASSLDSLKTGELFF. The CDR3, as DNA: TGTGCCAGCAGCTTAGACAGCCTAAAAACCGGGGAGCTGTTTTTT. V usage is TRBV7-2 and J usage is TRBJ2-2; D is undetermined. This CDR3 is built from 15 residues. The V gene's germline CDR1 is SGHTA and CDR2 FQGNSA. V gave up 1 base and J gave up 5 bases, with 11 bases separating them.

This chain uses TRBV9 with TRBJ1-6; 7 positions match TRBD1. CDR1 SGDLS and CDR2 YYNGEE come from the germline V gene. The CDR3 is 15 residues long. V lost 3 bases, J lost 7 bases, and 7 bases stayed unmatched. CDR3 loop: CASSAIGQENSPLHF. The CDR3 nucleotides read TGTGCCAGCAGCGCGATAGGACAGGAAAATTCACCCCTCCACTTT.

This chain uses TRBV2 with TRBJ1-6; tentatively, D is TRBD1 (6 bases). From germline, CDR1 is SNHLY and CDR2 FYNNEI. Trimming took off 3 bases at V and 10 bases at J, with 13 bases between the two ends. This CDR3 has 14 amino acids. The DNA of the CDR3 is TGTGCCAGCAGTGAGACACAGGGTTACTCACCCCTCCACTTT. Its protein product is CASSETQGYSPLHF.